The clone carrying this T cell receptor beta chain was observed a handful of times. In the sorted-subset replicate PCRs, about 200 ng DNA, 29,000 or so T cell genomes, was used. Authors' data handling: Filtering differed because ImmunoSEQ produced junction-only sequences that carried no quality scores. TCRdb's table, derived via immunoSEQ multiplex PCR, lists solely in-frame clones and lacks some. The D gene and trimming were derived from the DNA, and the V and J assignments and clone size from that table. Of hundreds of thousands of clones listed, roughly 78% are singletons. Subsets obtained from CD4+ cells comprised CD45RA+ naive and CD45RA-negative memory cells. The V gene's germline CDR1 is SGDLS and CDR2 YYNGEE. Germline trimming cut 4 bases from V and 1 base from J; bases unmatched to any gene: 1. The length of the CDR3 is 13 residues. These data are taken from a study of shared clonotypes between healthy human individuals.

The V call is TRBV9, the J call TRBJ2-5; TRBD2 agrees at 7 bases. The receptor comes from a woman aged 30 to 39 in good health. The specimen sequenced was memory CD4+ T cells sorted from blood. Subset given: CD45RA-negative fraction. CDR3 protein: CASSSSGQETQYF. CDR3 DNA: TGTGCCAGCAGCTCTAGCGGCCAAGAGACCCAGTACTTC.